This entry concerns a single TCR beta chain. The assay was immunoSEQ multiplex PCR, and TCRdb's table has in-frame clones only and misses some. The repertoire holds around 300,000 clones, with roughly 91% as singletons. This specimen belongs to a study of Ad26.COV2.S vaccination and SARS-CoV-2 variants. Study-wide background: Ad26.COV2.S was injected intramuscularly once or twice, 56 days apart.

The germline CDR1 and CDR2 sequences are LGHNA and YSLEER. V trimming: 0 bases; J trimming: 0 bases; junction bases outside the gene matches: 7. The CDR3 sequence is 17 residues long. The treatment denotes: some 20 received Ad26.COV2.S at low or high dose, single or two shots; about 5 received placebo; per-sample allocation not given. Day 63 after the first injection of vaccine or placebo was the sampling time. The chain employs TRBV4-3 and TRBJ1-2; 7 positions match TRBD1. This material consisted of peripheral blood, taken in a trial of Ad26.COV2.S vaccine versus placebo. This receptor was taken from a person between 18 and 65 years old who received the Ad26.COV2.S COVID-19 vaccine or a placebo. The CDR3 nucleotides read TGCGCCAGCAGCCAAGATAAAAGGGGGCGGGCTAACTATGGCTACACCTTC. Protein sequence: CASSQDKRGRANYGYTF.